Presented here are 26 T cell receptor beta chains from one specimen sequenced in a study of graft-versus-host responses after intestinal transplantation. Generated by immunoSEQ multiplex PCR, the TCRdb table keeps only in-frame clones and is missing some. Of 40,000 or so clones in the sample, 90% to 95% were seen once. The sample was PBMCs, taken 700 to 750 days after intestinal transplantation. These receptor sequences come from a human patient who received an intestinal transplant, so some T cells may come from the graft donor.

The chain has TRBV19 and TRBJ2-7, with 8 nucleotides matching TRBD1. The CDR3 is 14 amino acids. Germline assignment: CDR1 LNHDA and CDR2 SQIVND (reference sequence). V trimming: 2 bases; J trimming: 5 bases; junction bases outside the gene matches: 5. The CDR3 here is CASSIQGAFDEQYF. In DNA, the CDR3 is TGTGCCAGTAGTATACAGGGGGCGTTTGACGAGCAGTACTTC.

This chain uses TRBV7-2 with TRBJ2-3; 14 nucleotides agree with TRBD2. V lost 4 bases to trimming and J lost 2 bases; unmatched junction nucleotides: 2. Germline CDR1 reads SGHTA; CDR2 reads FQGNSA. This CDR3 is 16 amino acids long. Here the CDR3 reads CASSWGLAGDTDTQYF. The DNA for the CDR3 is TGTGCCAGCAGCTGGGGACTAGCGGGAGACACAGATACGCAGTATTTT.

The rearrangement uses TRBV11-2 and TRBJ2-3; TRBD2 matches 11 bases. This CDR3 has 18 amino acids. Trimming cost V 2 bases and J 2 bases; bases outside gene matches: 9. CDR1 is SGHAT, CDR2 FQNNGV, per germline. DNA of the CDR3: TGTGCCAGCAGCTTAAACCCCCTGACTAGCGGGAACACAGATACGCAGTATTTT. It is translated as CASSLNPLTSGNTDTQYF.

The chain is built from TRBV5-1 and TRBJ2-7, with D hard to call. The V end was cut by 1 base, the J end by 3 bases, with 8 bases between. The CDR3 extends over 13 amino acids. Per the germline V gene, CDR1 is SGHRS and CDR2 is YFSETQ. The DNA of the CDR3 is TGCGCCAGCAGCTTGCTTGAGAACTACGAGCAGTACTTC. Its translation is CASSLLENYEQYF.

This clone was counted a single time. J is TRBJ2-1 and V is TRBV7-9, with D tentatively TRBD2 (6 bases). V was clipped by 2 bases and J by 5 bases, with 13 bases between them. This CDR3 comprises 15 residues. CDR1 SEHNR and CDR2 FQNEAQ come from the germline V gene (reference sequence). CDR3 coding DNA: TGTGCCAGCAGCTTATCTAGGCGGGGAGACAATGAGCAGTTCTTC. It codes for CASSLSRRGDNEQFF.

The chain employs TRBV5-4 and TRBJ1-3; 10 bases agree with TRBD1. Per germline, CDR1 SGHNT and CDR2 YYREEE (reference sequence). CDR3 length: 18 amino acids. The J segment lost 3 bases and the V segment lost 0 bases, leaving 9 bases of the junction unmatched. The CDR3 is CASSLVIGTGDFGNTIYF. CDR3 sequence (DNA): TGTGCCAGCAGCTTGGTCATAGGGACAGGGGATTTTGGAAACACCATATATTTT.

In DNA form, the CDR3 reads TGTGCCAGCAGCTTTAGGGGCGCGGGTGGCTTTAACTATGGCTACACCTTC. Protein: CASSFRGAGGFNYGYTF. This chain joins TRBV7-2 and TRBJ1-2; possibly TRBD1 for D (5 bases). Looked up from germline, CDR1 is SGHTA and CDR2 is FQGNSA. V lost 3 bases and J lost 1, with 18 bases in between. The CDR3 covers 17 residues.

The V call is TRBV5-5, the J call TRBJ1-5, with 9 positions matching TRBD1. The germline V gene has CDR1 SGHKS and CDR2 YYEKEE (reference sequence). J gave up 0 bases and V 4 bases, and 8 bases lay outside the gene matches. The CDR3 is made up of 17 amino acids. CDR3 in DNA: TGTGCCAGCAGCGCCCAACAGGGGGCTTTTAGCAATCAGCCCCAGCATTTT. The encoded protein is CASSAQQGAFSNQPQHF.

The CDR3 DNA reads as TGTGCCAGCAGCCCAGGGGGACTCGGCTATGGCTACACCTTC. Translation: CASSPGGLGYGYTF. The chain combines TRBV7-9 with TRBJ1-2; TRBD1 aligns across 7 bases. Trimming removed 5 bases from V and 4 bases from J; junction bases left unmatched: 7. There are 14 residues in the CDR3. Per germline, CDR1 SEHNR and CDR2 FQNEAQ (reference sequence).

The genes are TRBV10-3 and TRBJ2-7, with TRBD2 as a possible D gene (7 bases). The CDR3 consists of 15 residues. CDR1 and CDR2 (germline): ENHRY, SYGVKD. The ends were cut back, 3 bases at V and 0 bases at J, with 12 bases in the middle. CDR3 loop: CAISDGGPASYEQYF. As DNA, the CDR3 is TGTGCCATCAGTGACGGGGGGCCTGCCTCCTACGAGCAGTACTTC.

This chain connects TRBV5-3 to TRBJ2-1, with 11 positions matching TRBD2. TRBV5-3 qualifies as an ORF whose function is uncertain. The trim removed 1 base at V and 4 bases at J, leaving 10 bases unmatched. The CDR3 length is 18 residues. The CDR3 bases are TGTGCCAGAAGCTTGCGACTAGCGGGGTCTTTTTTTTACAATGAGCAGTTCTTC. It is translated as CARSLRLAGSFFYNEQFF.

This clone was detected only once. The chain has TRBV5-4 and TRBJ1-6, with TRBD1 matching over 9 bases. CDR3 length equals 14 residues. Germline CDR1 SGHNT, CDR2 YYREEE (reference sequence). V was pared by 5 bases and J by 7 bases, with 4 bases of the junction left unmatched. In nucleotides, the CDR3 is TGTGCCAGCAGAGAAGGACAGGGGAATTCACCCCTCCACTTT. Translated, it gives CASREGQGNSPLHF.

The chain combines TRBV6-5 with TRBJ2-7; a possible D gene is TRBD2 (5 bases). The CDR3 spans 11 residues. Germline V lookup: CDR1 MNHEY, CDR2 SVGAGI. V was pared by 8 bases and J by 3 bases, with 8 bases between. CDR3 DNA: TGTGCCAGCGGGAGCAGCTACGAGCAGTACTTC. Translated: CASGSSYEQYF.

CDR3 sequence reads: CASSPRTGGATDTQYF. The CDR3 bases are TGCGCCAGCAGCCCAAGGACAGGGGGGGCCACAGATACGCAGTATTTT. The chain uses TRBV5-1 and TRBJ2-3; 10 nucleotides line up with TRBD1. The V and J ends lost 4 bases and 2 bases, in that order; junction bases with no gene match: 7. This CDR3 contains 16 residues. Germline CDR1 is SGHRS and CDR2 is YFSETQ.

The gene calls are TRBV27 and TRBJ1-6; 7 nucleotides line up with TRBD1. Trimming removed 10 bases from V and 14 bases from J; junction bases left unmatched: 14. CDR3 length: 13 residues. CDR1 is MNHEY, CDR2 SMNVEV, per germline (reference sequence). The CDR3 region has the DNA TGTGCCACTAAGAGACAGGGCGAAGGGGCCCTCCACTTT. This codes for CATKRQGEGALHF.

DNA for the CDR3: TGTGCCAGTAGTGGAGGGGAGACGAGAGCCGGGGAGCTGTTTTTT. Encoded protein: CASSGGETRAGELFF. The chain couples TRBV19 to TRBJ2-2; maybe TRBD2 (6 bases). This CDR3 spans 15 amino acids. Per germline, CDR1 LNHDA and CDR2 SQIVND (reference sequence). Trimming cost V 5 bases and J 6 bases, with 16 bases left between them.

This chain joins TRBV5-3 and TRBJ2-5; D is possibly TRBD2 (6 bases). TRBV5-3 is treated as an ORF (open reading frame) with a function not yet certain. This CDR3 is 16 amino acids long. V lost 1 base, J lost 5 bases, and 18 bases lay in between. The CDR3 sequence: CARSLTWGVFRETQYF. Here the CDR3 DNA reads TGTGCCAGAAGCTTGACTTGGGGGGTATTCAGGGAGACCCAGTACTTC.

This chain connects TRBV6-1 to TRBJ1-1; 10 bases are shared with TRBD1. The CDR3 contains 14 residues. With 4 bases clipped from V and 8 bases from J, the junction kept 7 bases outside the gene matches. Germline assignment: CDR1 MNHNS and CDR2 SASEGT. The CDR3 sequence: CASSADRGRREAFF. CDR3 bases: TGTGCCAGCAGTGCCGACAGGGGGCGCCGGGAAGCTTTCTTT.

The chain couples TRBV7-3 to TRBJ2-3; D remains ambiguous. Trimming stripped 2 bases from V and 3 bases from J, with 12 bases between. The germline V gene encodes CDR1 SGHTA and CDR2 FQGTGA. CDR3 length: 15 amino acids. The CDR3 spells CASSLFSGSTDTQYF. CDR3 DNA: TGTGCCAGCAGCTTATTTAGTGGCTCGACAGATACGCAGTATTTT.

The V gene is TRBV6-6, the J gene TRBJ2-2; 8 nucleotides agree with TRBD2. J lost 3 bases, V lost 2 bases, and 2 bases had no gene match. The CDR3 spans 15 residues. Germline V lookup: CDR1 MNHNY, CDR2 SVGAGI (reference sequence). The CDR3 here is CASSYSGRYTGELFF. As DNA, the CDR3 is TGTGCCAGCAGTTACAGCGGGAGATACACCGGGGAGCTGTTTTTT.

By share, this clone ranks as medium-sized. The chain recombines TRBV6-1 with TRBJ1-2; no definite D call. The CDR3 consists of 12 residues. Trimming took 2 bases from V and 7 from J, leaving 8 bases between them. Germline CDR1 and CDR2: MNHNS and SASEGT. The CDR3 DNA sequence: TGTGCCAGCAGTGAATTCGGTTTTGGCTACACCTTC. Translated: CASSEFGFGYTF.

The V gene is TRBV6-6, the J gene TRBJ2-1, with 10 nucleotides matching TRBD1. J was trimmed by 9 bases and V by 2 bases; bases with no gene match: 7. Germline values: CDR1 MNHNY, CDR2 SVGAGI (reference sequence). There are 15 residues in the CDR3. CDR3 nucleotides: TGTGCCAGCAGTTACCGGGACAGGGGAAGTGGTGAGCAGTTCTTC. This encodes CASSYRDRGSGEQFF.

CDR3 sequence: CAWSEGQGYSGELFF. CDR3 coding DNA: TGTGCCTGGAGTGAGGGCCAGGGGTACTCCGGGGAGCTGTTTTTT. The chain combines TRBV30 with TRBJ2-2, with a weak D call TRBD1 (6 bases). From germline, CDR1 is GTSNPN and CDR2 SVGIG (reference sequence). Trimming stripped 1 base from V and 6 bases from J, with 15 bases between. The CDR3 covers 15 residues.

The chain links TRBV25-1 to TRBJ2-7; 8 bases fit TRBD2. Trimming took 1 base from V and 3 from J; bases not matched to a gene: 5. The CDR3 contains 15 residues. Per germline, CDR1 MGHDK and CDR2 SYGVNS. CDR3 loop: CASSEFGSGGYEQYF. The CDR3 region has the DNA TGTGCCAGCAGTGAATTTGGAAGCGGGGGCTACGAGCAGTACTTC.

The chain links TRBV7-3 to TRBJ2-3; tentatively, D is TRBD1 (6 bases). V dropped 5 bases and J dropped 2 bases, with 20 bases sitting between them. The CDR3 sequence is 17 residues long. CDR1 and CDR2 (germline): SGHTA, FQGTGA. CDR3 in DNA: TGTGCCAGCAGCCCCACCACTTCGGGACACAACACAGATACGCAGTATTTT. Translated: CASSPTTSGHNTDTQYF.

V gene TRBV12-2 combines with J gene TRBJ1-4; TRBD1, the D gene given by the table, was not confirmed from the DNA. TRBV12-2 is marked as a pseudogene. The CDR3 runs 15 residues. The CDR3 sequence is CASRLAGTGHEKLFF. DNA of the CDR3: TGTGCAAGTCGCTTAGCCGGGACAGGGCATGAAAAACTGTTTTTT.